Listed here are 31 T cell receptor beta chains from one sample, sequenced in a study of shared clonotypes between healthy human individuals. TCRdb's table, derived via immunoSEQ multiplex PCR, lists solely in-frame clones and lacks some. The table has some 2,500,000 clones, roughly 93% seen once. The sequencing input was naive CD4+ T cells from PBMCs. The sample's subset: CD45RA+ positively selected. The receptors were sampled from a man between 18 and 29 years old in good health. Some clones in this sample may be carry-over from other donors' samples.

The J gene is TRBJ2-1, the V gene TRBV7-3; D perhaps matches TRBD2 (5 bases). There are 17 residues in the CDR3. With 0 bases removed from V and 8 bases from J, the gap between germline ends came to 20 bases. Germline assignment: CDR1 SGHTA and CDR2 FQGTGA. The CDR3 coding sequence is TGTGCCAGCAGCTTAACGTTATCGGCGGGTGGGCCGGATGAGCAGTTCTTC. It translates to CASSLTLSAGGPDEQFF.

This clone was observed a single time. The V and J genes are TRBV6-6 and TRBJ1-4, with TRBD1 as a possible D gene (5 bases). The CDR3 runs 15 residues. Trimming removed 6 bases at V and 5 bases at J, with 16 bases between. Germline CDR1 MNHNY, CDR2 SVGAGI (reference sequence). This CDR3 is CASRGTEPGNEKLFF. CDR3 sequence (DNA): TGTGCCAGCAGGGGGACCGAACCTGGCAATGAAAAACTGTTTTTT.

The chain joins TRBV15 to TRBJ1-5; D not resolved. Trimming stripped 0 bases from V and 2 bases from J, with 11 bases between. Germline V gene data show CDR1 as LNHNV and CDR2 as YYDKDF (reference sequence). The CDR3 runs 16 residues. The CDR3 loop reads CATSREVRWGNQPQHF. For the CDR3, the DNA is TGTGCCACCAGCAGAGAGGTCCGCTGGGGCAATCAGCCCCAGCATTTT.

CDR3 DNA: TGTGCCAGCAGCTTTGGGGGGCCCCAGCATTTT. It translates to CASSFGGPQHF. The chain joins TRBV7-6 to TRBJ1-5; TRBD1 is a possible D gene (5 bases). This CDR3 is built from 11 residues. Germline-derived CDR1 and CDR2 are SGHVS and FNYEAQ. Trimming took off 3 bases at V and 9 bases at J, with 6 bases between the two ends.

This sequence joins TRBV7-2 and TRBJ2-5; TRBD2 matches 9 bases. Germline values: CDR1 SGHTA, CDR2 FQGNSA. The CDR3 runs to 14 residues. The junction had 6 bases not matched to a gene; V was cut back by 5 bases and J by 5 bases. CDR3 bases: TGTGCCAGCAGCGATAGCGGGAGACGGGAGACCCAGTACTTC. Translated: CASSDSGRRETQYF. The variable domain in full, with the rest retrieved from reference TRBV7-2 and TRBJ2-5, is GAGVSQSPSNKVTEKGKDVELRCDPISGHTALYWYRQSLGQGLEFLIYFQGNSAPDKSGLPSDRFSAERTGGSVSTLTIQRTQQEDSAVYLCASSDSGRRETQYFGPGTRLLVL.

With regard to this clone: In the same sample, other DNA sequences code for this CDR3. This rearrangement joins TRBV5-1 to TRBJ2-7; 13 bases fit TRBD2. This CDR3 is built from 14 residues. J was trimmed by 5 bases and V by 4 bases; bases with no gene match: 3. Germline V gene lookup returns CDR1 SGHRS and CDR2 YFSETQ. CDR3 bases: TGCGCCAGCAGCCCACTAGCGGGAGGGGACGAGCAGTACTTC. Translation gives CASSPLAGGDEQYF.

Points on this clone: The same CDR3 also results from other DNA sequences found in this sample. V usage is TRBV19 and J usage is TRBJ1-2, with D maybe TRBD1 (6 bases). Trimming stripped 3 bases from V and 2 bases from J, with 7 bases between. The CDR3 has 13 residues. Germline assignment: CDR1 LNHDA and CDR2 SQIVND (reference sequence). CDR3 DNA sequence: TGTGCCAGTAGTATCACAGGGAACTATGGCTACACCTTC. It encodes CASSITGNYGYTF.

J is TRBJ2-4 and V is TRBV11-2; D not resolved. CDR1 and CDR2 from the germline V gene are SGHAT and FQNNGV. The CDR3 contains 15 residues. Trimming removed 3 bases at V and 0 bases at J, with 9 bases between. Here the CDR3 reads CASSFSGTAKNIQYF. The CDR3 DNA reads as TGTGCCAGCAGCTTTTCGGGTACAGCCAAAAACATTCAGTACTTC.

This chain joins TRBV30 and TRBJ1-5; D is perhaps TRBD1 (5 bases). V was trimmed by 3 bases and J by 2 bases, leaving 14 bases between them. CDR1 GTSNPN and CDR2 SVGIG come from the germline V gene (reference sequence). The CDR3 length is 15 residues. The DNA of the CDR3 is TGTGCCTGGAGCGAAACAAGGGGTGGCAATCAGCCCCAGCATTTT. Translated, it gives CAWSETRGGNQPQHF.

This chain connects TRBV6-5 to TRBJ2-7; 11 bases match TRBD1. V was pared by 6 bases and J by 5 bases, with 6 bases of the junction left unmatched. This CDR3 contains 14 residues. The germline CDR1 and CDR2 sequences are MNHEY and SVGAGI. The chain's CDR3 is CASSTGTGGHEQYF. Here the CDR3 DNA reads TGTGCCAGCAGCACCGGGACAGGGGGACACGAGCAGTACTTC.

This clone showed up just once. The CDR3 DNA reads TGTGCCACCGCCCGAGAACCAGTCCTCGGCCTCGGCGAGCAGTACTTC. Translated, it gives CATAREPVLGLGEQYF. J is TRBJ2-7 and V is TRBV27; D not resolved. This CDR3 is 16 amino acids long. With 10 bases removed from V and 6 bases from J, the gap between germline ends came to 28 bases. Germline V gives CDR1 MNHEY, CDR2 SMNVEV (reference sequence).

The CDR3 here is CASSIDTGVGGYTF. The CDR3 bases are TGTGCCAGTAGTATAGACACAGGGGTAGGAGGCTACACCTTC. The gene calls are TRBV19 and TRBJ1-2, with TRBD1 matching over 7 bases. Trimming at V came to 0 bases and at J to 8 bases, leaving 6 bases not matched to a gene. The CDR3 consists of 14 residues. Germline V lookup: CDR1 LNHDA, CDR2 SQIVND (reference sequence).

This chain connects TRBV28 to TRBJ2-7; 8 nucleotides agree with TRBD1. Germline CDR1 MDHEN, CDR2 SYDVKM. With V trimmed by 5 bases and J by 5 bases, 8 bases remained unmatched. The CDR3 is 14 amino acids. In DNA form, the CDR3 reads TGTGCCAGCAGTGAACCCCGACAGGGGAACGAGCAGTACTTC. This encodes CASSEPRQGNEQYF.

This chain links TRBV28 with TRBJ1-2; 7 positions agree with TRBD1. V lost 10 bases to trimming and J lost 5 bases; unmatched junction nucleotides: 10. The CDR3 runs 13 residues. The germline V gene has CDR1 MDHEN and CDR2 SYDVKM. The CDR3 DNA reads TGTGCCACCACACAGGGGCCTCGGTATGGCTACACCTTC. It is translated as CATTQGPRYGYTF.

This rearrangement joins TRBV5-6 to TRBJ1-2; D gene uncertain. Germline assignment: CDR1 SGHDT and CDR2 YYEEEE. CDR3 length: 13 residues. V lost 1 base and J 4 bases, leaving 8 bases between the germline ends. Here the CDR3 DNA reads TGTGCCAGCAGCTTGCGAGACCTCTATGGCTACACCTTC. Its translation is CASSLRDLYGYTF.

V is TRBV5-1 and J is TRBJ2-7; 7 bases match TRBD1. CDR3 size: 16 residues. From germline, CDR1 is SGHRS and CDR2 YFSETQ. V gave up 4 bases and J gave up 0 bases; unmatched junction bases: 10. CDR3 bases: TGCGCCAGCAGCCAGTTTACAGGGGCCAGCTCCTACGAGCAGTACTTC. Translated, it gives CASSQFTGASSYEQYF.

This chain joins TRBV27 and TRBJ2-6; possible D gene TRBD1, 5 bases. The V gene lost 6 bases and the J gene lost 0 bases, with 15 bases spanning the gap. The germline CDR1 and CDR2 sequences are MNHEY and SMNVEV (reference sequence). The CDR3 has 17 amino acids. The CDR3 spells CASRVTAGPSGANVLTF. CDR3 in DNA: TGTGCCAGCAGGGTTACCGCAGGGCCCTCTGGGGCCAACGTCCTGACTTTC.

The chain joins TRBV25-1 to TRBJ1-3; tentative D call: TRBD1 (5 bases). Germline V gene data show CDR1 as MGHDK and CDR2 as SYGVNS. The V gene lost 2 bases and the J gene lost 3 bases, with 11 bases spanning the gap. The CDR3 sequence is 15 residues long. DNA of the CDR3: TGTGCCAGCAGTGAACGGGGGGGAGGTGGAAACACCATATATTTT. Translated, it gives CASSERGGGGNTIYF.

The V and J genes are TRBV5-1 and TRBJ2-7; D is undetermined. Per the germline V gene, CDR1 is SGHRS and CDR2 is YFSETQ. The CDR3 contains 15 residues. Trimming left V 0 bases short and J 2 bases short, with 12 bases between. CDR3 nucleotide sequence: TGCGCCAGCAGCTTGGAGTCAGTTCAGCCCTACGAGCAGTACTTC. It codes for CASSLESVQPYEQYF. The full variable domain, rest sourced from reference TRBV5-1 and TRBJ2-7, is KAGVTQTPRYLIKTRGQQVTLSCSPISGHRSVSWYQQTPGQGLQFLFEYFSETQRNKGNFPGRFSGRQFSNSRSEMNVSTLELGDSALYLCASSLESVQPYEQYFGPGTRLTVT.

The chain recombines TRBV30 with TRBJ1-4, with 11 bases that match TRBD1. J was trimmed by 7 bases and V by 2 bases; bases with no gene match: 3. The CDR3 covers 14 residues. CDR1 GTSNPN and CDR2 SVGIG come from the germline V gene (reference sequence). The CDR3 nucleotides are TGTGCCTGGAGTTTGGGACAGGGGGGTGAAAAACTGTTTTTT. Amino acids: CAWSLGQGGEKLFF.

V usage is TRBV6-1 and J usage is TRBJ1-5; no clear D gene. CDR1 and CDR2 from the germline V gene are MNHNS and SASEGT. V was cut by 8 bases and J by 7 bases, with 9 bases left in between. The CDR3 is made up of 11 amino acids. CDR3 coding DNA: TGTGCCAGCGGTAGGGAGCAGCCCCAGCATTTT. It encodes CASGREQPQHF.

The gene calls are TRBV5-4 and TRBJ2-1; D may be TRBD2 (6 bases). This CDR3 has 14 residues. Germline CDR1 reads SGHNT; CDR2 reads YYREEE (reference sequence). V lost 3 bases to trimming and J lost 6 bases, with 13 bases between them. The CDR3 loop reads CASSSGDSVNEQFF. The CDR3 DNA is TGTGCCAGCAGCTCGGGAGACAGTGTCAATGAGCAGTTCTTC.

This clone was seen once. The chain couples TRBV5-1 to TRBJ2-5, with TRBD2 matching over 8 bases. The V gene end was trimmed by 4 bases and the J gene end by 2 bases; junction bases not matched to a gene: 7. In germline, CDR1 is SGHRS, CDR2 YFSETQ. CDR3 length equals 15 residues. The CDR3 sequence is CASSTQLAGQETQYF. The CDR3 nucleotides are TGCGCCAGCAGCACCCAATTAGCGGGACAAGAGACCCAGTACTTC.

The V call is TRBV4-3, the J call TRBJ1-4; TRBD1 agrees at 8 bases. Per the germline V gene, CDR1 is LGHNA and CDR2 is YSLEER. Trimming at V came to 4 bases and at J to 7 bases, leaving 14 bases not matched to a gene. This CDR3 has 17 residues. The DNA for the CDR3 is TGCGCCAGCAGCCCACGGACAGGGAGAGGCTTTGGTGAAAAACTGTTTTTT. Residues: CASSPRTGRGFGEKLFF.

Notes on this clone: Different DNA sequences within this sample yield the same CDR3. V usage is TRBV7-6 and J usage is TRBJ2-1, with D maybe TRBD2 (5 bases). CDR3 length equals 12 residues. Germline-derived CDR1 and CDR2 are SGHVS and FNYEAQ. V was pared by 8 bases and J by 3 bases, with 8 bases between. The CDR3 reads CASASSYNEQFF. CDR3 sequence (DNA): TGTGCCAGCGCTAGCAGCTACAATGAGCAGTTCTTC.

This clone appeared a few times. The chain couples TRBV5-6 to TRBJ1-1; D is perhaps TRBD1 (5 bases). The CDR3 runs to 15 residues. V dropped 0 bases and J dropped 6 bases, with 15 bases sitting between them. Germline CDR1 and CDR2: SGHDT and YYEEEE. The CDR3 protein is CASSLAGTRSAEAFF. In nucleotides, the CDR3 is TGTGCCAGCAGCTTGGCAGGGACGAGAAGCGCTGAAGCTTTCTTT.

The chain couples TRBV10-3 to TRBJ1-1; no firm D call. Germline V gives CDR1 ENHRY, CDR2 SYGVKD. There are 12 residues in the CDR3. V dropped 8 bases and J dropped 1 base, with 8 bases sitting between them. The CDR3: CAIRTSNTEAFF. CDR3 sequence (DNA): TGTGCCATCCGCACCTCGAACACTGAAGCTTTCTTT.

The chain carries TRBV11-2 and TRBJ2-1, with 13 nucleotides matching TRBD2. Germline CDR1 reads SGHAT; CDR2 reads FQNNGV. The CDR3 is 17 amino acids. V shed 2 bases and J 9 bases; nucleotides not matched to a gene: 10. This CDR3 reads CASSLRSRTSGSGEQFF. The CDR3 coding sequence is TGTGCCAGCAGCTTAAGGTCTAGGACTAGCGGGAGTGGTGAGCAGTTCTTC.

The genes are TRBV28 and TRBJ1-5; 7 bases are a match to TRBD1. With 4 bases clipped from V and 9 bases from J, the junction kept 9 bases outside the gene matches. In germline, CDR1 is MDHEN, CDR2 SYDVKM. The CDR3 runs 14 residues. In DNA form, the CDR3 reads TGTGCCAGCAGTTCCGGGACAGCAAGTGCGCCCCAGCATTTT. Protein: CASSSGTASAPQHF.

The rearrangement uses TRBV9 and TRBJ2-3; 7 positions match TRBD2. With V trimmed by 4 bases and J by 5 bases, 16 bases remained unmatched. This CDR3 contains 17 residues. Germline V lookup: CDR1 SGDLS, CDR2 YYNGEE. CDR3 DNA: TGTGCCAGCAGCACCCGGGACTATCGGGATTTGATAGATACGCAGTATTTT. Its protein product is CASSTRDYRDLIDTQYF.

A word on this clone: Different DNA sequences within this sample yield the same CDR3. The chain uses TRBV11-3 and TRBJ2-1, with 9 nucleotides matching TRBD2. The V gene end was trimmed by 2 bases and the J gene end by 7 bases; junction bases not matched to a gene: 6. CDR3 length: 15 amino acids. Germline-derived CDR1 and CDR2 are SGHNT and YENEEA. CDR3 protein: CASSLLAGGRNEQFF. The DNA for the CDR3 is TGTGCCAGCAGCTTACTGGCGGGAGGGAGGAATGAGCAGTTCTTC. Based on the CDR3 plus reference TRBV11-3 and TRBJ2-1, the full variable domain is EAGVVQSPRYKIIEKKQPVAFWCNPISGHNTLYWYLQNLGQGPELLIRYENEEAVDDSQLPKDRFSAERLKGVDSTLKIQPAELGDSAVYLCASSLLAGGRNEQFFGPGTRLTVL.